This T cell receptor (beta chain) was retrieved from a study of circulating and synovial CD4+ cells in juvenile arthritis. Trimming pared 3 bases from V and 13 bases from J, leaving 22 bases between. CDR1 and CDR2 (germline): LNHDA, SQIVND (reference sequence). This CDR3 region has 16 residues. Overall study findings and caveats: CPL versus bulk CD4 samples: T cell genome counts differed by at least an order of magnitude. Bulk blood CD4 repertoires were more diverse than these. Shared-clonotype fractions with synovium likely underestimate full repertoire overlap.

Sequenced samples came from active juvenile idiopathic arthritis patients. Data came from immunoSEQ multiplex PCR; TCRdb stores just in-frame clones and leaves some out. The sample yields tens of thousands of clones, about 94% seen once. A remark on this clone: Its target is not known. The same CDR3 is also encoded by other DNA sequences in this sample.

Input material: CD4+ T cells from blood. The sequence came from a human donor with juvenile idiopathic arthritis. The genes are TRBV19 and TRBJ1-6; a weak D match, TRBD1 (5 bases). The CDR3 protein is CASSITPGFPPSPLHF. The DNA for the CDR3 is TGTGCCAGTAGTATCACCCCAGGGTTTCCACCTTCCCCCCTCCACTTT.